This T cell receptor (beta chain) was retrieved from a study of beta chain features in type 1 diabetes. Study-level results: Possibly, sequencing cDNA over-represented cells that had high TCR expression levels. Among patients, naive, central memory and Treg TCRB repertoires appeared more similar than among healthy donors.

Germline CDR1 SGHNT, CDR2 YENEEA. Trimming cost V 5 bases and J 4 bases, with 4 bases left between them. This CDR3 is 11 amino acids long. On this clone itself: Antigen specificity is unknown. Just one base apart from a much larger clone, this may be a read error.

Reverse transcribing all isolated RNA meant expressed TCRB transcripts were sequenced. Clones were read by immunoSEQ multiplex PCR, and TCRdb kept only the in-frame ones, dropping some. The data show about half a million clones, about an eighth seen once. The sample taken for sequencing was naive CD4+ T cells from blood. The gene calls are TRBV11-3 and TRBJ2-3; D unresolved. This TCR derives from a woman between 18 and 30 years old in good health. CDR3 sequence (DNA): TGTGCCAGCAGCGGCGCAGATACGCAGTATTTT. Residues: CASSGADTQYF.